This passage covers 25 T cell receptor beta chains from one sample sequenced in a study of blood T cells in healthy people across ages. Sample-barcoded 5' priming and a J-beta primer mix drove a second PCR of roughly 7 to 11 cycles. TCRdb used MiXCR to reprocess the 5' RACE reads, holding one entry per CDR3 protein. Here the sample spans 550,000 to 650,000 distinct CDR3 sequences, under 30% being singletons. The source material was blood. These receptors were collected from a woman older than 75 in good health.

The chain couples TRBV2 to TRBJ2-3; 10 positions match TRBD2. Germline values: CDR1 SNHLY, CDR2 FYNNEI. This CDR3 spans 19 amino acids. Trimming removed 6 bases from V and 0 bases from J; junction bases left unmatched: 15. DNA for the CDR3: TGTGCCAGCAGCGCTGACTCTAGCGGGGGTATTACTAGCACAGATACGCAGTATTTT. Protein product: CASSADSSGGITSTDTQYF.

The chain employs TRBV2 and TRBJ1-2; D may be TRBD1 (5 bases). The germline V and J ends were trimmed by 6 bases and 7 bases, with 18 bases remaining between them. From germline, CDR1 is SNHLY and CDR2 FYNNEI. This CDR3 has 14 amino acids. The CDR3 DNA follows: TGTGCCAGCAGGCCCGGGACGGGGGAGGGTGGCTACACCTTC. It translates to CASRPGTGEGGYTF.

This clonotype appeared a few times. The chain is built from TRBV27 and TRBJ1-5; no clear D. With 5 bases removed from V and 4 bases from J, the gap between germline ends came to 9 bases. CDR1 and CDR2 (germline): MNHEY, SMNVEV (reference sequence). The CDR3 is 13 residues long. CDR3 bases: TGTGCCAGCAGTAATGGGGTTAATCAGCCCCAGCATTTT. Translation: CASSNGVNQPQHF.

Notes on this clonotype: A much larger clone differs from this one at a single base, so this may be a read error. Because the CDR3 is missing its conserved closing phenylalanine or tryptophan, this is likely a read error. The genes are TRBV20-1 and TRBJ1-6; 12 bases match TRBD1. This CDR3 has 15 amino acids. Trimming took 3 bases from V and 10 from J; bases not matched to a gene: 7. In germline, CDR1 is DFQATT, CDR2 SNEGSKA (reference sequence). The CDR3 bases are TGCAGTGCTAGGGGACAGGGGGCTTGGCGGTCACCCCTCCACTGT. This codes for CSARGQGAWRSPLHC.

The chain combines TRBV28 with TRBJ1-2; TRBD1 aligns across 11 bases. With V trimmed by 3 bases and J by 7 bases, 10 bases remained unmatched. This CDR3 spans 16 amino acids. Germline V gives CDR1 MDHEN, CDR2 SYDVKM. DNA for the CDR3: TGTGCCAGCAGTTTTATAGGACAGGGGGCTTACTCTGGCTACACCTTC. This translates into CASSFIGQGAYSGYTF.

This clonotype showed up just a few times. A much larger clone is a single base away; this may be a read error. The chain joins TRBV9 to TRBJ2-3; no clear D. Germline V gives CDR1 SGDLS, CDR2 YYNGEE. The length of the CDR3 is 14 residues. In DNA form, the CDR3 reads TGTACCAGCAGCGTAAGTCTGGGCACAGATACGCAGTATTTT. It specifies CTSSVSLGTDTQYF.

The chain couples TRBV30 to TRBJ1-5; possibly TRBD1 for D (5 bases). This CDR3 contains 14 residues. The germline V gene has CDR1 GTSNPN and CDR2 SVGIG (reference sequence). Trimming removed 2 bases from V and 2 bases from J, with 10 bases in between. The DNA for the CDR3 is TGTGCCTGGAGTACAGGAGCAGGCAATCAGCCCCAGCATTTT. It is translated as CAWSTGAGNQPQHF.

This clonotype was detected ten times or more. V gene TRBV20-1 combines with J gene TRBJ1-1; weak D call: TRBD1 (5 bases). Trimming stripped 6 bases from V and 1 base from J, with 15 bases between. This CDR3 spans 14 amino acids. Germline loops: CDR1 DFQATT, CDR2 SNEGSKA (reference sequence). In DNA, the CDR3 is TGCAGTGCGGGAACCAGGGTTGGGAACACTGAAGCTTTCTTT. Protein product: CSAGTRVGNTEAFF.

In its sample, this clonotype was seen a few times. V is TRBV5-5 and J is TRBJ2-1, with 8 bases that match TRBD2. The CDR3 has 15 amino acids. Germline V lookup: CDR1 SGHKS, CDR2 YYEKEE (reference sequence). The ends lost 0 bases at V and 4 bases at J; junction bases unmatched: 3. The CDR3 sequence is CASSLVRGEYNEQFF. Here the CDR3 DNA reads TGTGCCAGCAGCTTGGTGCGGGGGGAGTACAATGAGCAGTTCTTC.

To note about this clonotype: This clone may be a read error of a much larger clone one base away. V usage is TRBV12-3 or TRBV12-4 and J usage is TRBJ1-4, with a possible D match to TRBD1 (6 bases). The CDR3 spans 15 residues. The CDR3 bases are TGTGCCAGCAGTTTATCCGTACAGGGAGCCGAAAAACGGTTTTTT. Translating it yields CASSLSVQGAEKRFF.

This clonotype has ten or more counts. The V call is TRBV11-2, the J call TRBJ2-1; a possible D gene is TRBD1 (6 bases). V was cut by 5 bases and J by 6 bases, with 14 bases left in between. The CDR3 runs to 14 residues. CDR1 and CDR2 from the germline V gene are SGHAT and FQNNGV. The CDR3 DNA sequence: TGTGCCAGCAGCAGCAGGGGAAGGAGCAATGAGCAGTTCTTC. It codes for CASSSRGRSNEQFF.

Regarding this clonotype: Relative to the germline gene, one junction end is altered; a read error may explain this. This chain links TRBV28 with TRBJ1-1; D is undetermined. Germline CDR1 is MDHEN and CDR2 is SYDVKM. This CDR3 is 15 amino acids long. The CDR3 sequence: CAGSRSSGFDTEAFF. CDR3 bases: TGTGCCGGCAGTCGATCGAGCGGGTTTGACACTGAAGCTTTCTTT.

In its sample, this clonotype was seen many times. The chain links TRBV7-3 to TRBJ2-7; D is unclear. This CDR3 comprises 16 residues. Trimming left V 2 bases short and J 2 bases short, with 16 bases between. Germline CDR1 reads SGHTA; CDR2 reads FQGTGA. The CDR3 DNA is TGTGCCAGCAGCTTAGGACCGGCCAGGTCCGCCTACGAGCAGTACTTC. Encoded protein: CASSLGPARSAYEQYF. Full variable domain (missing parts from reference TRBV7-3 and TRBJ2-7): GAGVSQTPSNKVTEKGKYVELRCDPISGHTALYWYRQSLGQGPEFLIYFQGTGAADDSGLPNDRFFAVRPEGSVSTLKIQRTERGDSAVYLCASSLGPARSAYEQYFGPGTRLTVT.

This clonotype was seen many times. The genes are TRBV27 and TRBJ2-6; 7 bases agree with TRBD1. After removal of 3 bases from V and 4 bases from J, the junction contained 3 bases not matched to a gene. The germline V gene encodes CDR1 MNHEY and CDR2 SMNVEV (reference sequence). The CDR3 is 15 amino acids. The CDR3: CASSFTGVGANVLTF. CDR3 nucleotide sequence: TGTGCCAGCAGTTTCACAGGGGTCGGGGCCAACGTCCTGACTTTC. The whole variable domain, filled in from reference TRBV27 and TRBJ2-6, reads EAQVTQNPRYLITVTGKKLTVTCSQNMNHEYMSWYRQDPGLGLRQIYYSMNVEVTDKGDVPEGYKVSRKEKRNFPLILESPSPNQTSLYFCASSFTGVGANVLTFGAGSRLTVL.

This clonotype was observed a single time. A much larger clone differs by one base, so this may be a read error. CDR3 residues: CASRLRVGQGRNGQFF. CDR3 coding DNA: TGTGCCAGCAGACTTAGGGTAGGACAGGGGAGGAATGGGCAGTTCTTC. The V call is TRBV6-1, the J call TRBJ2-1; 9 nucleotides agree with TRBD1. Germline CDR1 is MNHNS and CDR2 is SASEGT. The CDR3 consists of 16 residues.

This clonotype was observed at least ten times. The CDR3 loop reads CASSLDRVVNEQFF. As DNA, the CDR3 is TGTGCCAGCAGCCTGGACAGGGTTGTCAATGAGCAGTTCTTC. The chain couples TRBV11-1 to TRBJ2-1; TRBD1 matches at 8 bases. The CDR3 is made up of 14 amino acids. Germline-derived CDR1 and CDR2 are SGHAT and FQDESV (reference sequence). V trimming: 5 bases; J trimming: 6 bases; junction bases outside the gene matches: 6.

With regard to this clonotype: Just one base apart from a much larger clone, this may be a read error. The chain recombines TRBV20-1 with TRBJ1-5; D may be TRBD1 (5 bases). The CDR3 length is 14 residues. The V and J ends lost 5 bases and 11 bases respectively, with 22 bases between them. CDR1 and CDR2 (germline): DFQATT, SNEGSKA (reference sequence). The CDR3 DNA is TGCAGTGCTCCCGGGGCAGGGTCCGCGGCGGCCCAGCATTTT. Translation: CSAPGAGSAAAQHF.

This sequence joins TRBV7-9 and TRBJ1-2; D not resolved. There are 13 residues in the CDR3. Trimming removed 1 base from V and 6 bases from J, with 9 bases in between. Germline assignment: CDR1 SEHNR and CDR2 FQNEAQ (reference sequence). The DNA for the CDR3 is TGTGCCAGCAGCTTAGTAGGGCCCGATGGCTACACCTTC. Protein product: CASSLVGPDGYTF.

This clonotype was counted ten times or more. This chain uses TRBV30 with TRBJ2-7, with 10 bases that match TRBD1. Trimming took 6 bases from V and 1 from J; bases not matched to a gene: 12. Germline lookup yields CDR1 GTSNPN and CDR2 SVGIG (reference sequence). The CDR3 loop spans 16 amino acids. CDR3 sequence: CACTTDRGRRSYEQYF. The CDR3 region has the DNA TGTGCCTGTACCACTGACAGGGGGCGAAGATCCTACGAGCAGTACTTC. The entire variable domain, with the rest obtained from reference TRBV30 and TRBJ2-7, is as follows: SQTIHQWPATLVQPVGSPLSLECTVEGTSNPNLYWYRQAAGRGLQLLFYSVGIGQISSEVPQNLSASRPQDRQFILSSKKLLLSDSGFYLCACTTDRGRRSYEQYFGPGTRLTVT.

This clonotype has ten or more counts. V usage is TRBV12-3 or TRBV12-4 and J usage is TRBJ2-3; possibly TRBD1 or TRBD2 for D (6 bases each). The CDR3 contains 16 residues. V was shortened by 5 bases and J by 1 base, with 16 bases between the two germline ends. CDR3 DNA: TGTGCCAGCAGTCCGCCCGGGGGCTGGGGCACAGATACGCAGTATTTT. Its protein product is CASSPPGGWGTDTQYF.

This clonotype was seen more than once but under ten times. The CDR3 loop reads CASSPPLDMRTEAFF. The CDR3, as DNA: TGCGCCAGCAGCCCCCCTCTGGACATGAGGACTGAAGCTTTCTTT. The V and J genes are TRBV5-1 and TRBJ1-1; maybe TRBD1 (5 bases). The CDR3 is 15 amino acids. Trimming cost V 4 bases and J 5 bases, with 18 bases left between them. From germline, CDR1 is SGHRS and CDR2 YFSETQ.

This clonotype showed up just once. Possible read error: a much larger clone is one base away. This chain uses TRBV20-1 with TRBJ1-1; no reliable D call. V lost 4 bases to trimming and J lost 1 base, with 7 bases between them. The germline V gene has CDR1 DFQATT and CDR2 SNEGSKA (reference sequence). The CDR3 runs to 12 residues. The CDR3 DNA reads TGCAGTGCTACAGACGAGAACACTGAAGCTTTCTTT. It codes for CSATDENTEAFF.

This clonotype was seen only a few times. Just one base apart from a much larger clone, this may be a read error. The chain carries TRBV6-2 or TRBV6-3 and TRBJ2-5, with a weak D call TRBD2 (6 bases). Trimming took off 6 bases at V and 5 bases at J, with 16 bases between the two ends. The CDR3 consists of 14 residues. CDR1 is MNHEY, CDR2 SVGEGT, per germline. CDR3 sequence: CASRKLAWKETQYF. CDR3 nucleotide sequence: TGTGCCAGCAGGAAACTAGCATGGAAGGAGACCCAGTACTTC.

This chain joins TRBV12-3 or TRBV12-4 and TRBJ1-5, with unresolved D. Between the trimmed V and J ends, which lost 10 bases and 4 bases, there was a span of 11 bases. The CDR3 consists of 12 residues. CDR3 sequence (DNA): TGTGCCAACCAAGGCGATAATCAGCCCCAGCATTTT. Protein: CANQGDNQPQHF.

This clonotype was counted at least ten times. This rearrangement joins TRBV7-2 to TRBJ2-7; TRBD1 aligns across 7 bases. CDR1 and CDR2 from the germline V gene are SGHTA and FQGNSA. The CDR3 covers 16 residues. V shed 1 base, J shed 3 bases, and the junction held 9 bases outside the gene matches. CDR3 sequence: CASSLVIWGQSYEQYF. CDR3 DNA sequence: TGTGCCAGCAGCTTAGTCATTTGGGGACAGAGCTACGAGCAGTACTTC.